This T cell receptor beta chain was documented in a study of OX40 agonist ivuxolimab in advanced cancers. The CDR3 is 13 amino acids. With 4 bases removed from V and 5 bases from J, the gap between germline ends came to 9 bases. CDR1 is SGDLS and CDR2 is YYNGEE in the germline V gene. Peripheral blood came from all dose cohorts at three timepoints. Findings and limits, study-wide: In CD8+ T cells, expanded clones were on average more numerous than in CD4+.

About this clone itself: Antigen unknown.

Assay: immunoSEQ multiplex PCR; the TCRdb copy retains only in-frame clones and omits some. The sample lists approximately 76,000 clones, about 94% occurring once. Sequenced material: CD4+ or CD8+ T cells sorted from blood, taken in a trial of the OX40 agonist ivuxolimab. The V call is TRBV9, the J call TRBJ2-2; no clear D. The receptor was derived from an adult with an advanced solid tumor such as melanoma, head and neck, liver or kidney cancer. CDR3 bases: TGTGCCAGCAGCCCATACTTTACCGGGGAGCTGTTTTTT. Its translation is CASSPYFTGELFF.